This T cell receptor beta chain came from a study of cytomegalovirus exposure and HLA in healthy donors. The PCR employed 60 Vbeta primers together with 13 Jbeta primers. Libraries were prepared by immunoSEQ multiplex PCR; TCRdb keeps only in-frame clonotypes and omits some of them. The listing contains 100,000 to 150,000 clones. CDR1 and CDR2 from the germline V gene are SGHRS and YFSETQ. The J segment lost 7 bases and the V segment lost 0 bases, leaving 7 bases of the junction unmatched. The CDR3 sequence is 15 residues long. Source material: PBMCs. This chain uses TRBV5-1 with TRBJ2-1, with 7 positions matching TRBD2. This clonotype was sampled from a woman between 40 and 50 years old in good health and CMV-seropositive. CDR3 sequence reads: CASSLGSGSVNEQFF. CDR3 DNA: TGCGCCAGCAGCTTGGGTAGCGGGTCGGTGAATGAGCAGTTCTTC.